Below are 26 T cell receptor beta chains sequenced from a single sample in a study of cytomegalovirus exposure and HLA in healthy donors. PCR primers comprised 60 Vbeta and 13 Jbeta primers. TCRdb's copy holds only in-frame clones and misses some; the assay was immunoSEQ multiplex PCR. This sample has about 220,000 clones, with about 74% found just once. Sequencing input: PBMCs. Source of these receptors: a woman between 25 and 40 years old in good health and CMV-seronegative.

The CDR3 nucleotides are TGTGCCAGCAACAAAGGGACAGCAAACACTGAAGCTTTCTTT. This translates into CASNKGTANTEAFF. The chain has TRBV6-5 and TRBJ1-1; 7 bases fit TRBD1. Per the germline V gene, CDR1 is MNHEY and CDR2 is SVGAGI. CDR3 length: 14 amino acids. V dropped 7 bases and J dropped 2; count of bases not matched to a gene: 7.

J is TRBJ1-1 and V is TRBV14, with a tentative D call TRBD1 (6 bases). This CDR3 is built from 13 residues. Trimming removed 6 bases at V and 0 bases at J, with 8 bases between. The germline gives CDR1 SGHDN, CDR2 FVKESK. In DNA, the CDR3 is TGTGCCAGCAGTCGGGACATGAACACTGAAGCTTTCTTT. It translates to CASSRDMNTEAFF.

The rearrangement links TRBV5-5 to TRBJ1-6; 7 bases agree with TRBD1. The CDR3 runs 15 residues. The germline CDR1 and CDR2 sequences are SGHKS and YYEKEE (reference sequence). J was trimmed by 3 bases and V by 1 base; bases with no gene match: 1. The CDR3 sequence: CASSLYRGYNSPLHF. CDR3 coding DNA: TGTGCCAGCAGCTTGTACAGGGGCTATAATTCACCCCTCCACTTT.

This clone was observed once. DNA for the CDR3: TGCGCCAGCAGCTTGTTACGGGGGGAGGGTAGCACAGATACGCAGTATTTT. It is translated as CASSLLRGEGSTDTQYF. The chain couples TRBV5-1 to TRBJ2-3; 7 bases line up with TRBD2. The V segment lost 1 base and the J segment 0 bases; nucleotides outside the gene matches: 8. Germline V gene data show CDR1 as SGHRS and CDR2 as YFSETQ. This CDR3 contains 17 residues.

The genes are TRBV7-8 and TRBJ2-3; 13 nucleotides agree with TRBD2. This CDR3 has 17 residues. Germline V gives CDR1 SGHVS, CDR2 FQNEAQ. V shed 5 bases, J shed 2 bases, and the junction held 7 bases outside the gene matches. This CDR3 reads CASSVRGTSGATDTQYF. CDR3 DNA: TGTGCCAGCAGCGTAAGGGGGACTAGCGGGGCCACAGATACGCAGTATTTT.

This rearrangement joins TRBV27 to TRBJ2-7, with TRBD1 identical over 7 bases. V lost 2 bases and J lost 2; bases outside the gene matches: 3. The CDR3 sequence is 14 residues long. Germline V gene data show CDR1 as MNHEY and CDR2 as SMNVEV (reference sequence). The CDR3 bases are TGTGCCAGCAGTTTAGGGACAGCCCCCTACGAGCAGTACTTC. It yields the protein CASSLGTAPYEQYF.

The J gene is TRBJ2-2, the V gene TRBV6-6; perhaps TRBD1 as D (8 bases). V was pared by 7 bases and J by 4 bases, with 19 bases between. CDR3 size: 16 residues. The V gene's germline CDR1 is MNHNY and CDR2 SVGAGI (reference sequence). CDR3 sequence reads: CASNERTGRGTGELFF. CDR3 bases: TGTGCCAGCAACGAACGGACAGGGAGGGGCACCGGGGAGCTGTTTTTT.

On this clone: Germline is not matched at one junction end, which may reflect a read error. The chain combines TRBV7-7 with TRBJ2-1, with unresolved D. This CDR3 is 13 amino acids long. CDR1 and CDR2 (germline): SSHAT, FNYEAQ (reference sequence). For the CDR3, the DNA is TGTGCTAGCAGCTTAGGCGCCTACAATGAGCAGTTCTTC. This gives the protein CASSLGAYNEQFF.

The V and J genes are TRBV29-1 and TRBJ1-2, with D possibly matching TRBD1 (6 bases). The CDR3 totals 15 residues. Trimming took 0 bases from V and 11 from J, leaving 22 bases between them. Germline V lookup: CDR1 SQVTM, CDR2 ANQGSEA. The CDR3 bases are TGCAGCGTTGAAGATATAAGAACAGGGCCTATACATTACACCTTC. Protein: CSVEDIRTGPIHYTF.

The J gene is TRBJ1-4, the V gene TRBV27; 12 positions agree with TRBD1. The length of the CDR3 is 15 residues. V trimming: 7 bases; J trimming: 13 bases; junction bases outside the gene matches: 13. Germline loops: CDR1 MNHEY, CDR2 SMNVEV (reference sequence). The DNA of the CDR3 is TGTGCCAGCAATCGAGCGGGACAGGGGGCAACAGGACTGTTTTTT. Protein sequence: CASNRAGQGATGLFF.

The chain carries TRBV5-1 and TRBJ1-2, with D possibly matching TRBD1 (5 bases). Trimming removed 0 bases at V and 7 bases at J, with 13 bases between. The germline V gene has CDR1 SGHRS and CDR2 YFSETQ. The CDR3 runs to 14 residues. The CDR3, as DNA: TGCGCCAGCAGCTTGGAAGGGGTGGTCGGTGGCTACACCTTC. This gives the protein CASSLEGVVGGYTF. The entire variable domain, with the rest obtained from reference TRBV5-1 and TRBJ1-2, is as follows: KAGVTQTPRYLIKTRGQQVTLSCSPISGHRSVSWYQQTPGQGLQFLFEYFSETQRNKGNFPGRFSGRQFSNSRSEMNVSTLELGDSALYLCASSLEGVVGGYTFGSGTRLTVV.

This clone was counted a few times. The J gene is TRBJ2-1, the V gene TRBV10-1; weak D call: TRBD1 (6 bases). The V end was cut by 3 bases, the J end by 7 bases, with 13 bases between. Germline-derived CDR1 and CDR2 are WNHNN and SYGVQD (reference sequence). This CDR3 spans 14 amino acids. The DNA of the CDR3 is TGCGCCAGCAGTGATACGGGAAGGGGGAATGAGCAGTTCTTC. Translation gives CASSDTGRGNEQFF.

The V call is TRBV30, the J call TRBJ1-1; the D is unclear. V lost 5 bases and J lost 5, with 12 bases in between. The V gene's germline CDR1 is GTSNPN and CDR2 SVGIG (reference sequence). This CDR3 is built from 12 residues. The CDR3 here is CAWGLGGTEAFF. The CDR3 DNA is TGTGCCTGGGGGTTAGGAGGGACTGAAGCTTTCTTT.

In this sample, this clone turned up a few times. The V gene is TRBV5-1, the J gene TRBJ1-1; D remains unclear. Per germline, CDR1 SGHRS and CDR2 YFSETQ. Trimming removed 2 bases from V and 1 base from J, with 12 bases in between. The CDR3 extends over 15 amino acids. CDR3 sequence (DNA): TGCGCCAGCAGCTTTAGGGTGGGAGAGAACACTGAAGCTTTCTTT. This encodes CASSFRVGENTEAFF.

About this clone: Other DNA sequences in the same sample also yield this CDR3. The chain employs TRBV18 and TRBJ1-2, with 8 positions matching TRBD1. The CDR3 length is 13 residues. The germline gives CDR1 KGHSH, CDR2 LQKENI. J gave up 3 bases and V 5 bases, and 2 bases lay outside the gene matches. CDR3 nucleotides: TGTGCCAGCTCATTGGACAGGGACTATGGCTACACCTTC. Its translation: CASSLDRDYGYTF. Using reference TRBV18 and TRBJ1-2 for the parts outside the CDR3, the full variable domain is NAGVMQNPRHLVRRRGQEARLRCSPMKGHSHVYWYRQLPEEGLKFMVYLQKENIIDESGMPKERFSAEFPKEGPSILRIQQVVRGDSAAYFCASSLDRDYGYTFGSGTRLTVV.

This chain connects TRBV6-1 to TRBJ2-3; perhaps TRBD2 as D (6 bases). The CDR3 sequence is 16 residues long. Germline CDR1 and CDR2: MNHNS and SASEGT. The ends were cut back, 4 bases at V and 3 bases at J, with 17 bases in the middle. In DNA, the CDR3 is TGTGCCAGCAGTGTTTCCTTTGGGGGGACGACAGATACGCAGTATTTT. Protein: CASSVSFGGTTDTQYF.

V and J are TRBV7-6 and TRBJ2-5, with 7 bases lining up with TRBD2. The J call may be mistaken, given a closer DNA end match to TRBJ2-7. This CDR3 has 14 amino acids. Germline assignment: CDR1 SGHVS and CDR2 FNYEAQ. The CDR3 DNA reads TGTGCCAGCAGCTACGAGGGACTACACCACGAGCAGTACTTC. Translation: CASSYEGLHHEQYF.

The genes are TRBV6-1 and TRBJ2-7; a possible D gene is TRBD2 (6 bases). The CDR3 has 12 residues. V was pared by 6 bases and J by 4 bases, with 10 bases between. CDR1 and CDR2 (germline): MNHNS, SASEGT. CDR3: CASSLALYEQYF. The CDR3 DNA is TGTGCCAGCAGCCTAGCGTTGTACGAGCAGTACTTC.

This clone has just a few counts. The rearrangement joins TRBV5-1 to TRBJ2-2; 7 bases fit TRBD1. The germline V gene has CDR1 SGHRS and CDR2 YFSETQ. This CDR3 region has 14 residues. V lost 4 bases to trimming and J lost 5 bases; unmatched junction nucleotides: 5. CDR3 DNA: TGCGCCAGCAGCCCGGGGACAGAAACCGGGGAGCTGTTTTTT. This encodes CASSPGTETGELFF.

V is TRBV5-1 and J is TRBJ1-1; D unresolved. Trimming shortened V by 1 base and J by 1 base, and 5 bases separated the two germline ends. The CDR3 covers 13 residues. The V gene's germline CDR1 is SGHRS and CDR2 YFSETQ. The CDR3 protein is CASSLQENTEAFF. DNA of the CDR3: TGCGCCAGCAGCTTGCAGGAGAACACTGAAGCTTTCTTT.

The rearrangement joins TRBV15 to TRBJ2-7; 7 positions match TRBD1. Germline V CDR1 and CDR2: LNHNV, YYDKDF (reference sequence). This CDR3 spans 17 amino acids. The V gene end was trimmed by 0 bases and the J gene end by 0 bases; junction bases not matched to a gene: 8. The CDR3 DNA is TGTGCCACCAGCAGAGAGGCAGGGGGTGTCAGCTCCTACGAGCAGTACTTC. Amino acid sequence: CATSREAGGVSSYEQYF.

The chain joins TRBV6-5 to TRBJ1-1; possible D gene TRBD1, 5 bases. The length of the CDR3 is 14 residues. V was clipped by 6 bases and J by 3 bases, with 14 bases between them. Germline CDR1 MNHEY, CDR2 SVGAGI. CDR3 nucleotide sequence: TGTGCCAGCAGCCCCAGCCGGGGGTACACTGAAGCTTTCTTT. It codes for CASSPSRGYTEAFF.

The chain has TRBV5-1 and TRBJ1-4; TRBD1 matches at 7 bases. V lost 4 bases to trimming and J lost 8 bases; unmatched junction nucleotides: 2. The CDR3 consists of 12 residues. Germline values: CDR1 SGHRS, CDR2 YFSETQ. The CDR3 is CASSAQGEKLFF. Here the CDR3 DNA reads TGCGCCAGCAGCGCACAGGGGGAAAAACTGTTTTTT.

This clone came up a few times. The chain employs TRBV7-2 and TRBJ2-3; possibly TRBD2 for D (6 bases). Per germline, CDR1 SGHTA and CDR2 FQGNSA. V was cut by 4 bases and J by 6 bases, with 17 bases left in between. The CDR3 spans 15 residues. The CDR3 nucleotides read TGTGCCAGCAGCTCCCTAGGGGCCCGGGGGGATACGCAGTATTTT. Translation gives CASSSLGARGDTQYF.

The chain joins TRBV5-6 to TRBJ1-6; D is ambiguous. Trimming pared 4 bases from V and 6 bases from J, leaving 11 bases between. This CDR3 is built from 14 residues. In germline, CDR1 is SGHDT, CDR2 YYEEEE. The CDR3 DNA sequence: TGTGCCAGCAGCGGTCGGGGTTTTAATTCACCCCTCCACTTT. This gives the protein CASSGRGFNSPLHF.

The V call is TRBV6-6, the J call TRBJ2-5, with unresolved D. There are 15 residues in the CDR3. The V end was cut by 7 bases, the J end by 3 bases, with 18 bases between. The germline CDR1 and CDR2 sequences are MNHNY and SVGAGI (reference sequence). CDR3 DNA sequence: TGTGCCAGCACTTTATATGGCGGTTTTAAAGAGACCCAGTACTTC. Translation gives CASTLYGGFKETQYF.